Sequencing of this TCR beta chain was carried out in a study of beta chain features in type 1 diabetes. Whole-study context: There was similarity between patients and healthy donors in age, gender and cell yields.

Of note for this clone: Its antigen remains unidentified.

Whole-study findings and limits: Diminished insertions and augmented deletions at VDJ junctions characterized type 1 diabetes patients.

Expressed TCRB transcripts got sequenced, as all isolated RNA was reverse transcribed. Assay used: immunoSEQ multiplex PCR; TCRdb lists only in-frame clones, some missing. The table lists 430,000 or so clones, about an eighth of them singletons. Germline CDR1 reads GTSNPN; CDR2 reads SVGIG (reference sequence). This CDR3 is built from 17 residues. V lost 3 bases and J lost 7; bases outside the gene matches: 14. The chain carries TRBV30 and TRBJ2-1, with 11 bases identical to TRBD2. The material sequenced was naive CD4+ T cells from blood. The clonotype was recovered from a woman younger than 35 in good health. CDR3 loop: CAWRRGTSGGRRNEQFF. The DNA of the CDR3 is TGTGCCTGGAGGCGCGGGACTAGCGGCGGCCGGCGGAATGAGCAGTTCTTC.